What follows are 25 T cell receptor beta chains derived from one specimen sequenced in a study of T cell responses to AZD1222 COVID-19 vaccine. The method was immunoSEQ multiplex PCR; TCRdb's version includes in-frame clones alone and lacks a portion of them. Among 100,000 to 150,000 clones listed, 94% were seen once. The source was peripheral blood, collected on day 0 of AZD1222 vaccination. The receptors derive from an adult in good health.

The rearrangement joins TRBV6-5 to TRBJ2-1; TRBD2 agrees at 9 bases. This CDR3 comprises 14 residues. V lost 6 bases and J lost 5; bases outside the gene matches: 5. Germline CDR1 MNHEY, CDR2 SVGAGI. DNA of the CDR3: TGTGCCAGCAGCCGTAGCGGGAGCCACAATGAGCAGTTCTTC. This translates into CASSRSGSHNEQFF.

The CDR3: CASSIAPNTGELFF. In nucleotides, the CDR3 is TGTGCCAGTAGTATAGCACCGAACACCGGGGAGCTGTTTTTT. The V and J genes are TRBV19 and TRBJ2-2; D ambiguous. Germline V gene lookup returns CDR1 LNHDA and CDR2 SQIVND (reference sequence). V lost 1 base to trimming and J lost 0 bases, with 3 bases between them. The CDR3 is 14 residues long.

The J gene is TRBJ2-7, the V gene TRBV18; D call uncertain. CDR3 length: 14 residues. The V end lost 0 bases, the J end lost 3 bases, and 9 bases lay between the germline ends. Germline CDR1 KGHSH, CDR2 LQKENI. The CDR3 DNA sequence: TGTGCCAGCTCACCACCGGACGGTTTCTACGAGCAGTACTTC. Translation gives CASSPPDGFYEQYF. Together with reference TRBV18 and TRBJ2-7, the CDR3 gives the full variable domain: NAGVMQNPRHLVRRRGQEARLRCSPMKGHSHVYWYRQLPEEGLKFMVYLQKENIIDESGMPKERFSAEFPKEGPSILRIQQVVRGDSAAYFCASSPPDGFYEQYFGPGTRLTVT.

The chain recombines TRBV2 with TRBJ2-3; 12 bases are shared with TRBD2. Losses at the gene ends were 9 bases for V and 4 bases for J; bases not matched to a gene: 5. The germline V gene encodes CDR1 SNHLY and CDR2 FYNNEI. The CDR3 loop spans 14 amino acids. The CDR3 loop is CASETSGGPDTQYF. In nucleotides, the CDR3 is TGTGCCAGTGAGACTAGCGGGGGCCCAGATACGCAGTATTTT.

The genes are TRBV30 and TRBJ1-2, with 8 positions matching TRBD1. V shed 0 bases and J 7 bases; nucleotides not matched to a gene: 4. Looked up from germline, CDR1 is GTSNPN and CDR2 is SVGIG (reference sequence). This CDR3 is 13 amino acids long. CDR3 DNA: TGTGCCTGGAGTGTATCAGGGGGCGCTGGCTACACCTTC. It codes for CAWSVSGGAGYTF.

The chain recombines TRBV28 with TRBJ1-6, with a possible D match to TRBD1 (6 bases). The V and J ends lost 4 bases and 9 bases respectively, with 13 bases between them. Germline V gives CDR1 MDHEN, CDR2 SYDVKM. The CDR3 is 14 residues long. For the CDR3, the DNA is TGTGCCAGCAGTTGGACAGCTCATGGTTCACCCCTCCACTTT. Its translation is CASSWTAHGSPLHF. Using reference TRBV28 and TRBJ1-6 for the parts outside the CDR3, the full variable domain is DVKVTQSSRYLVKRTGEKVFLECVQDMDHENMFWYRQDPGLGLRLIYFSYDVKMKEKGDIPEGYSVSREKKERFSLILESASTNQTSMYLCASSWTAHGSPLHFGNGTRLTVT.

The V call is TRBV12-5, the J call TRBJ2-3; the D is unclear. Trimming shortened V by 4 bases and J by 2 bases, and 7 bases separated the two germline ends. Germline assignment: CDR1 LGHNT and CDR2 FRNRAP. The CDR3 runs 13 residues. The DNA of the CDR3 is TGTGCTAGTGGTTCACAGCCCACAGATACGCAGTATTTT. Its protein is CASGSQPTDTQYF.

This clone was picked up one time. The CDR3: CASRTGGYGYTF. The CDR3 bases are TGTGCCAGCAGGACAGGGGGCTATGGCTACACCTTC. The genes are TRBV12-3 or TRBV12-4 and TRBJ1-2, with 9 bases that match TRBD1. Unmatched junction bases numbered 0, after V lost 6 bases and J lost 4 bases. This CDR3 is built from 12 residues.

J is TRBJ2-1 and V is TRBV29-1; 12 bases are a match to TRBD2. From germline, CDR1 is SQVTM and CDR2 ANQGSEA. V gave up 4 bases and J gave up 10 bases; unmatched junction bases: 14. The CDR3 runs to 16 residues. CDR3 loop: CSVAPPLAGGPMEQFF. CDR3 nucleotides: TGCAGCGTTGCCCCCCCTCTAGCGGGAGGGCCGATGGAGCAGTTCTTC.

The chain combines TRBV10-3 with TRBJ1-3; 7 nucleotides line up with TRBD1. V shed 5 bases, J shed 4 bases, and the junction held 5 bases outside the gene matches. This CDR3 contains 14 residues. Germline CDR1 ENHRY, CDR2 SYGVKD. The CDR3 DNA reads TGTGCCATCAGTCTTGGGACAGAAGGAAACACCATATATTTT. Translating gives CAISLGTEGNTIYF.

This chain links TRBV2 with TRBJ1-2; 7 bases agree with TRBD1. Losses at the gene ends were 10 bases for V and 4 bases for J; bases not matched to a gene: 12. Germline V gives CDR1 SNHLY, CDR2 FYNNEI. The CDR3 extends over 14 amino acids. The CDR3 nucleotides are TGTGCCACCGAGGGTAGGGGGCTCGGCTATGGCTACACCTTC. Translated: CATEGRGLGYGYTF.

V and J are TRBV6-2 or TRBV6-3 and TRBJ2-7, with D unresolved. Germline CDR1 reads MNHEY; CDR2 reads SVGEGT. The CDR3 length is 13 residues. Between the trimmed V and J ends, which lost 2 bases and 3 bases, there was a span of 8 bases. The CDR3 reads CASSYDGGYEQYF. The CDR3 DNA reads as TGTGCCAGCAGTTACGATGGCGGCTACGAGCAGTACTTC.

This chain connects TRBV28 to TRBJ1-2; D might be TRBD1 (5 bases). The germline gives CDR1 MDHEN, CDR2 SYDVKM. V shed 4 bases and J shed 4 bases, with 10 bases lying between them. The CDR3 runs 13 residues. The CDR3 DNA reads TGTGCCAGCAGTTCCGAGACAGCCTATGGCTACACCTTC. This encodes CASSSETAYGYTF.

The genes are TRBV7-9 and TRBJ1-1; TRBD1 is a possible D gene (5 bases). Germline CDR1 reads SEHNR; CDR2 reads FQNEAQ (reference sequence). The CDR3 has 12 amino acids. With 7 bases removed from V and 8 bases from J, the gap between germline ends came to 14 bases. CDR3: CASTLAGPEAFF. The CDR3 DNA sequence: TGTGCCAGCACCTTGGCGGGGCCCGAAGCTTTCTTT.

The chain employs TRBV5-1 and TRBJ1-3, with D possibly being TRBD1 (5 bases). Germline V gene data show CDR1 as SGHRS and CDR2 as YFSETQ. V dropped 4 bases and J dropped 8 bases, with 19 bases sitting between them. The CDR3 is 15 residues long. This CDR3 reads CASSLVGGPEDTIYF. The CDR3 coding sequence is TGCGCCAGCAGCCTCGTTGGGGGTCCGGAGGACACCATATATTTT.

This chain joins TRBV18 and TRBJ2-1; no clear D. The CDR3 consists of 14 residues. Trimming pared 1 base from V and 5 bases from J, leaving 9 bases between. Germline V gene sequence: CDR1 KGHSH, CDR2 LQKENI. This chain's CDR3 is CASSPLPQNNEQFF. The DNA for the CDR3 is TGTGCCAGCTCACCACTTCCGCAAAACAATGAGCAGTTCTTC.

The chain combines TRBV28 with TRBJ1-2; perhaps TRBD1 as D (6 bases). The CDR3 runs 16 residues. The germline V gene encodes CDR1 MDHEN and CDR2 SYDVKM. V lost 6 bases and J lost 0, with 17 bases in between. The CDR3 DNA reads as TGTGCCAGCAGCCTCGGGGGGACACTACCTAACTATGGCTACACCTTC. Protein: CASSLGGTLPNYGYTF.

The chain combines TRBV12-2 with TRBJ2-7; the D segment call TRBD2 is taken from the table without a DNA check. TRBV12-2 is a listed pseudogene. The CDR3 runs to 18 residues. CDR3 amino acids: CASRLVTSGRPSSYEQYF. CDR3 in DNA: TGTGCAAGTCGCTTAGTCACTAGCGGGAGGCCTAGCTCCTACGAGCAGTACTTC.

The chain recombines TRBV13 with TRBJ1-6; tentative D call: TRBD1 (6 bases). The V end was cut by 0 bases, the J end by 6 bases, with 15 bases between. Germline V gene data show CDR1 as PRHDT and CDR2 as FYEKMQ (reference sequence). This CDR3 region has 17 residues. The CDR3 DNA reads as TGTGCCAGCAGCTTAGGACTAGGACAGTATCCTAATTCACCCCTCCACTTT. This encodes CASSLGLGQYPNSPLHF.

The CDR3 protein is CASSTPRGGANVLTF. For the CDR3, the DNA is TGTGCCAGCAGCACCCCCCGGGGAGGGGCCAACGTCCTGACTTTC. The V call is TRBV6-2 or TRBV6-3, the J call TRBJ2-6; TRBD2 is a possible D gene (5 bases). V shed 6 bases and J shed 4 bases, with 13 bases lying between them. Germline loops: CDR1 MNHEY, CDR2 SVGEGT. The CDR3 spans 15 residues.

V and J are TRBV2 and TRBJ1-5; D possibly corresponds to TRBD1 (5 bases). V was cut by 7 bases and J by 1 base, with 14 bases left in between. Germline values: CDR1 SNHLY, CDR2 FYNNEI. CDR3 length: 15 amino acids. As DNA, the CDR3 is TGTGCCAGCAATTGGCAGGGTTTGAGCAATCAGCCCCAGCATTTT. It yields the protein CASNWQGLSNQPQHF.

The chain recombines TRBV30 with TRBJ2-5, with 7 bases matching TRBD2. The germline V gene has CDR1 GTSNPN and CDR2 SVGIG (reference sequence). Trimming removed 4 bases from V and 7 bases from J; junction bases left unmatched: 12. This CDR3 region has 14 residues. In nucleotides, the CDR3 is TGTGCCTGGACCCCCCCCGCGGGAGTATGGACCCAGTACTTC. It translates to CAWTPPAGVWTQYF.

The V and J genes are TRBV11-2 and TRBJ1-1, with TRBD1 matching over 7 bases. The germline V gene has CDR1 SGHAT and CDR2 FQNNGV. The CDR3 totals 15 residues. The V gene end was trimmed by 1 base and the J gene end by 2 bases; junction bases not matched to a gene: 4. The CDR3 coding sequence is TGTGCCAGCAGCTTAGGGCGGGACAGCAACACTGAAGCTTTCTTT. It is translated as CASSLGRDSNTEAFF.

The V gene is TRBV13, the J gene TRBJ2-3; TRBD2 might be the D (6 bases). CDR1 and CDR2 (germline): PRHDT, FYEKMQ (reference sequence). The ends were cut back, 6 bases at V and 2 bases at J, with 18 bases in the middle. The length of the CDR3 is 16 residues. CDR3 loop: CASSRIRDLNTDTQYF. As DNA, the CDR3 is TGTGCCAGCAGTCGGATCCGGGACTTAAACACAGATACGCAGTATTTT.

This clone was observed once. The chain is built from TRBV30 and TRBJ1-2; 7 bases line up with TRBD1. CDR1 GTSNPN and CDR2 SVGIG come from the germline V gene (reference sequence). The CDR3 length is 12 residues. Trimming at V came to 3 bases and at J to 2 bases, leaving 0 bases not matched to a gene. The CDR3: CAWSRGNYGYTF. The CDR3 region has the DNA TGTGCCTGGAGCAGGGGGAACTATGGCTACACCTTC.